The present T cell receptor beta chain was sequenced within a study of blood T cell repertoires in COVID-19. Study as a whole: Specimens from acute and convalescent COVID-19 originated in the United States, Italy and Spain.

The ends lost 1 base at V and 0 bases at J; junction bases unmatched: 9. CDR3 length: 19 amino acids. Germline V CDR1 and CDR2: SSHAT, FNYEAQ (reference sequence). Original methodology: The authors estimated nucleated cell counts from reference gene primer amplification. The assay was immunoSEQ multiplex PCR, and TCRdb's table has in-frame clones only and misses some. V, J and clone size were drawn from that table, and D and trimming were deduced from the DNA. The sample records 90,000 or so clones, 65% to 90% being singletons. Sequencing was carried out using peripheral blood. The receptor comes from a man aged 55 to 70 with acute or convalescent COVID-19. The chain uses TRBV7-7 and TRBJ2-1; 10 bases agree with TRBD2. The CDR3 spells CASSLGLGSGGSSYNEQFF. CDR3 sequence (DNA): TGTGCCAGCAGCTTAGGTCTGGGTAGCGGGGGGAGCTCCTACAATGAGCAGTTCTTC.